These T cell receptor beta chains were read from a single sample in a study of blood T cells in healthy people across ages. Each CDR3 protein is one row after TCRdb ran MiXCR on the 5' RACE reads. The data contain 1.5 million to 2 million distinct CDR3 sequences, around half of them singletons. Sequencing input: blood. These receptors were obtained from a woman in her forties in good health. CDR3s leave out the opening cysteine and the closing phenylalanine or tryptophan.

cdr3_aa v_call
ASSGGTGGVDTQY TRBV4-3
ASSADRGNTGELF TRBV7-2
SARGMLNTEAF TRBV20-1
AISVSAGDYNEQF TRBV10-3
SASSWLAGGQSGNEQF TRBV20-1
ASRTLTGGSEQF TRBV6-5
ASTEPGLASTEQF TRBV6-2/TRBV6-3
ASSSGTENGEQY TRBV28
ASSLSRSRASGANVLT TRBV7-8
ASSLAQTGTYGYT TRBV7-9
ASTDPGEQF TRBV27
ASSFRDGNSPLH TRBV7-9
ASSQVLWTGGHYEQY TRBV4-1
ASSEGTGPWETQY TRBV2